The rows below give T cell receptor beta chains drawn from one sample of a study of sequential checkpoint blockade in melanoma. Clones were read by immunoSEQ multiplex PCR, and TCRdb kept only the in-frame ones, dropping some. In the table there are around 18,000 clones, under 75% of which are singletons. The specimen comprised CD8+ T cells sorted from blood (inferred from file names), sampled from a patient given nivolumab and ipilimumab in sequence. Receptor source: a human donor with melanoma. The CDR3 runs from the conserved cysteine through the conserved F or W. A D gene is named only where the DNA matches it firmly. A clone size is listed for some rows: how often the clone was seen (once, few, many), or a class if it is expanded.

J | V | D | size | DNA | CDR3
TRBJ2-5 | TRBV5-6 | NA | once | TGTGCCAGCAGCCACACGGGTGGTCAAGAGACCCAGTACTTC | CASSHTGGQETQYF
TRBJ2-7 | TRBV30 | TRBD1 | NA | TGTGCCTGGAGTGAGGGGACAGGGGACAGCGAGCAGTACTTC | CAWSEGTGDSEQYF
TRBJ2-7 | TRBV29-1 | TRBD2 | NA | TGCAGCGTTGAATTAGCGGGAGTCAAAACCTACGAGCAGTACTTC | CSVELAGVKTYEQYF
TRBJ2-1 | TRBV25-1 | TRBD2 | NA | TGTGCCAGCAGTGACGGACTAGCGGCCTCGTCCTACAATGAGCAGTTCTTC | CASSDGLAASSYNEQFF
TRBJ2-3 | TRBV27 | TRBD2 | NA | TGTGCCAGCAGTGAGGGGACTATTGGGCGTTTT | CASSEGTIGRF
TRBJ2-7 | TRBV5-6 | NA | few | TGTGCCAGCAGTGGTGCGGGGGCCTTCTACTACGAGCAGTACTTC | CASSGAGAFYYEQYF
TRBJ1-4 | TRBV7-3 | TRBD1 | NA | TGTGCCAGCAGCCCCCACGAGGACAGGGACGGTGAAAAACTGTTTTTT | CASSPHEDRDGEKLFF
TRBJ2-1 | TRBV14 | TRBD2 | few | TGTGCCAGCAGCCAAGATATCCCCGGGACTAGCGGGGAAAGTGATGAGCAGTTCTTC | CASSQDIPGTSGESDEQFF
TRBJ2-7 | TRBV4-1 | TRBD2 | NA | TGCGCCAGCAGCCAAGATGCCCTAGCGGAGGGGACCTACGAGCAGTACTTC | CASSQDALAEGTYEQYF
TRBJ2-7 | TRBV4-3 | NA | NA | TGCGCCAGCAGCCAAGATCGTGCAGGGGATTACGAGCAGTACTTC | CASSQDRAGDYEQYF
TRBJ2-1 | TRBV25-1 | TRBD2 | NA | TGTGCCAGCAGTGAACCTAGCGGGGGCCTTTCCTACAATGAGCAGTTCTTC | CASSEPSGGLSYNEQFF
TRBJ2-1 | TRBV4-1 | TRBD1 | NA | TGCGCCAGCAGCCTCAGGGGGCGCGAGTCCTACAATGAGCAGTTCTTC | CASSLRGRESYNEQFF
TRBJ1-2 | TRBV15 | TRBD1 | NA | TGTGCCACCAGCAGAGAACAGGGGGCTCATGGCTACACCTTC | CATSREQGAHGYTF
TRBJ1-5 | TRBV6-5 | NA | NA | TGTGCCAGCAGTTACTCCCGAACAGGGAATCAGCCCCAGCATTTT | CASSYSRTGNQPQHF
TRBJ2-4 | TRBV6-4 | TRBD1 | few | TGTGCCAGCAGTGACGGGGCAGGGGGCAACATTCAGTACTTC | CASSDGAGGNIQYF
TRBJ2-3 | TRBV7-8 | TRBD2 | many | TGTGCCAGCGTGAGCGGGGGGAGCACAGATACGCAGTATTTT | CASVSGGSTDTQYF